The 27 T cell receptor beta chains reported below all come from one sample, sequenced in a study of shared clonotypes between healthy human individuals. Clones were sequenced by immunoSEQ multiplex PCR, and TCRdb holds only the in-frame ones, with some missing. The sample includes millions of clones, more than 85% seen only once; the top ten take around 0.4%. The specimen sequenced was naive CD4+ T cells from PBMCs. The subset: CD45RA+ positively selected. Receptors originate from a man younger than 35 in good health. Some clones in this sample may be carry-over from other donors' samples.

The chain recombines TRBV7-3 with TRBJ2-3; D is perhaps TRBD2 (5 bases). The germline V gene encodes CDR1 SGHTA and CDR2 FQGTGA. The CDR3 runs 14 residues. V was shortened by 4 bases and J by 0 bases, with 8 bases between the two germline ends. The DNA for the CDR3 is TGTGCCAGCAGCTGGACTCCTAGCACAGATACGCAGTATTTT. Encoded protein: CASSWTPSTDTQYF.

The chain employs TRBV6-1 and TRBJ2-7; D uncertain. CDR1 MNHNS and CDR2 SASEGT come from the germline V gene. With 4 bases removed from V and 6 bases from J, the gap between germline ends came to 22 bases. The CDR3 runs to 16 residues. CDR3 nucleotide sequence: TGTGCCAGCAGTGTACAGACGGCAGTCCCTCGGTCCGAGCAGTACTTC. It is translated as CASSVQTAVPRSEQYF.

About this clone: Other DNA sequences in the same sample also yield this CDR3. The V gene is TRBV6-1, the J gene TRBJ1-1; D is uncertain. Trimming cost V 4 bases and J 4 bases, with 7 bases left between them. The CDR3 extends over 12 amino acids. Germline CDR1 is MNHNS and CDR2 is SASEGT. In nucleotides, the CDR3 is TGTGCCAGCAGTGGACACGGCACTGAAGCTTTCTTT. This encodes CASSGHGTEAFF.

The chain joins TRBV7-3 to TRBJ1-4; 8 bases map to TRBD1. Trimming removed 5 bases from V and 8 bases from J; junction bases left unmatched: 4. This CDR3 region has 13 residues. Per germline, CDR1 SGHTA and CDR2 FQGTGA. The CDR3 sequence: CASSVDRGEKLFF. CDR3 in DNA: TGTGCCAGCAGCGTAGACAGGGGAGAAAAACTGTTTTTT.

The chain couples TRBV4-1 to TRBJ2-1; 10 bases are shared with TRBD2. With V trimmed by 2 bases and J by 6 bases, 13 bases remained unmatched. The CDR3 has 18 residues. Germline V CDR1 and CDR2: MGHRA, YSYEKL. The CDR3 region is CASSQKVLAGSNINEQFF. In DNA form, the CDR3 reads TGCGCCAGCAGCCAAAAGGTACTAGCGGGAAGCAATATCAATGAGCAGTTCTTC.

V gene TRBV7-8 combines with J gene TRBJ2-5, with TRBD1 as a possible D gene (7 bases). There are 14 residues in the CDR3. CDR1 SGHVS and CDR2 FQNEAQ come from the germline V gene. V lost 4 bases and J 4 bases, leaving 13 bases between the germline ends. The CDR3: CASSSQGGLETQYF. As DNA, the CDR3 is TGTGCCAGCAGCTCTCAGGGGGGTCTAGAGACCCAGTACTTC.

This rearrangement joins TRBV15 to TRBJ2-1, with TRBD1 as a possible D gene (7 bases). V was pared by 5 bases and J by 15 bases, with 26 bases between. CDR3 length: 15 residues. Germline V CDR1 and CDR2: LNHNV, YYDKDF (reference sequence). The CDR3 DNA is TGTGCCACCAGCGACAGGGTATCGGGACTCATACCCCCGTTCTTC. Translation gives CATSDRVSGLIPPFF.

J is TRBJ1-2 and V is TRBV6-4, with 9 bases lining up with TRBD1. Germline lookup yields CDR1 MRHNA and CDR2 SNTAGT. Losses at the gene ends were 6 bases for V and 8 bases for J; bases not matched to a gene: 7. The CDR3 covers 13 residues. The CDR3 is CASRETGGRGYTF. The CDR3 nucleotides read TGTGCCAGCAGGGAGACAGGGGGTAGAGGCTACACCTTC.

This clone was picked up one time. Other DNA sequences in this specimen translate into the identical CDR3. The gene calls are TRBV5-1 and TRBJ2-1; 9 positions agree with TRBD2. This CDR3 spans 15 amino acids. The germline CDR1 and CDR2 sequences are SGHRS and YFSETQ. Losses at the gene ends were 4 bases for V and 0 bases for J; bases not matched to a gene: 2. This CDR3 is CASSLTSGSYNEQFF. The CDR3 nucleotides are TGCGCCAGCAGCCTGACTAGCGGCTCCTACAATGAGCAGTTCTTC.

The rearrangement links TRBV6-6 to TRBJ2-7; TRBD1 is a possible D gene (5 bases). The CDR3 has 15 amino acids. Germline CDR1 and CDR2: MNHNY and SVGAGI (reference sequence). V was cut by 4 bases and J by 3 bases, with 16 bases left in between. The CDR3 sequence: CASSLSTTDFYEQYF. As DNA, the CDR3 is TGTGCCAGCAGTTTATCCACGACAGACTTCTACGAGCAGTACTTC.

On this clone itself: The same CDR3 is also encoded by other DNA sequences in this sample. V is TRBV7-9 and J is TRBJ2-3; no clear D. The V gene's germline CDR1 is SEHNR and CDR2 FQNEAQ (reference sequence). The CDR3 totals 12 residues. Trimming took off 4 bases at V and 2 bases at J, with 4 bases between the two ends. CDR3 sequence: CASSSLTDTQYF. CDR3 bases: TGTGCCAGCAGCTCACTCACAGATACGCAGTATTTT.

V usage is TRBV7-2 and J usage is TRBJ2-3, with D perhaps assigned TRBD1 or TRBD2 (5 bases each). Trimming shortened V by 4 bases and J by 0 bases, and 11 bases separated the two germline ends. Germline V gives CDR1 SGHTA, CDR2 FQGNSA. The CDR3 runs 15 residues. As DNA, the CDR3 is TGTGCCAGCAGCTACGATGGGGGTAGCACAGATACGCAGTATTTT. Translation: CASSYDGGSTDTQYF.

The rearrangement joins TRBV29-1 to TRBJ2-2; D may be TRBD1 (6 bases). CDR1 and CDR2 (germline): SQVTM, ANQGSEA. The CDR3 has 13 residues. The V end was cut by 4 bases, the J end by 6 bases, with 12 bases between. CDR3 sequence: CSVAGVEAGELFF. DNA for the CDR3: TGCAGCGTTGCAGGGGTAGAGGCCGGGGAGCTGTTTTTT.

The CDR3 DNA follows: TGTGCCAGCAGCTTAATCCAGGGGAACCTTTTGGAGCAGTACTTC. It codes for CASSLIQGNLLEQYF. The rearrangement links TRBV7-3 to TRBJ2-7; tentative D call: TRBD1 (6 bases). Trimming took off 1 base at V and 7 bases at J, with 17 bases between the two ends. Germline V gene lookup returns CDR1 SGHTA and CDR2 FQGTGA. The CDR3 totals 15 residues.

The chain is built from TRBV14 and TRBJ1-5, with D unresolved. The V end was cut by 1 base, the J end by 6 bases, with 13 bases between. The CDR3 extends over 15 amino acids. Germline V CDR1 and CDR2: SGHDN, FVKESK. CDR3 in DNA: TGTGCCAGCAGCCAAGTTTCGTCTCTGAGTCAGCCCCAGCATTTT. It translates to CASSQVSSLSQPQHF.

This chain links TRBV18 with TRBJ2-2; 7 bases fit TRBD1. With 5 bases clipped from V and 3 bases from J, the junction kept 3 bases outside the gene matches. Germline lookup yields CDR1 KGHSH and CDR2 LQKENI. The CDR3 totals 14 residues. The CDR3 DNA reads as TGTGCCAGCTCAGAGGGACAGCACACCGGGGAGCTGTTTTTT. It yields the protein CASSEGQHTGELFF.

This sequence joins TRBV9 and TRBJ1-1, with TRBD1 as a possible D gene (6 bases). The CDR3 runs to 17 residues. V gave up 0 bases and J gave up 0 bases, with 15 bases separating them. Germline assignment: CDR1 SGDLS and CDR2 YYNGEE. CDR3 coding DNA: TGTGCCAGCAGCGTAGGAGGGGTGGGGGCTATGAACACTGAAGCTTTCTTT. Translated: CASSVGGVGAMNTEAFF.

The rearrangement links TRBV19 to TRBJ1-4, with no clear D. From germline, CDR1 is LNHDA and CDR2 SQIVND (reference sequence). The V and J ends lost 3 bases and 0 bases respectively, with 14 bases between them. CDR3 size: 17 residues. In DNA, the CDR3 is TGTGCCAGTAGTATGGGGATCGGCATTTCAACTAATGAAAAACTGTTTTTT. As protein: CASSMGIGISTNEKLFF.

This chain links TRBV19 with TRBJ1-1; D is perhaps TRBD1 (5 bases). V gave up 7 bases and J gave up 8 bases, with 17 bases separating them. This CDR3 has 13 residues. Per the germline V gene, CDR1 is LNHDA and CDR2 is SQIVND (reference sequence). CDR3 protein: CASKVPGGREAFF. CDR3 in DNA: TGTGCCAGTAAAGTCCCCGGGGGACGCGAAGCTTTCTTT.

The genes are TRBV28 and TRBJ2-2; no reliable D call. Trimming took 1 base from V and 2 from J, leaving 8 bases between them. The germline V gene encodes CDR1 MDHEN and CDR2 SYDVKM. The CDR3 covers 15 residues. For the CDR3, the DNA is TGTGCCAGCAGTTTATTGCACAAAAACACCGGGGAGCTGTTTTTT. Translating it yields CASSLLHKNTGELFF.

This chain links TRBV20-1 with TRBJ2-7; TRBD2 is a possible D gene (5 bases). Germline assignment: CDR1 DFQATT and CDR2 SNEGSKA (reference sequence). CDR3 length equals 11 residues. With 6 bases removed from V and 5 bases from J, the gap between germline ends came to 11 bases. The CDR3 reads CSAPHGDEQYF. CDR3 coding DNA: TGCAGTGCCCCTCACGGGGACGAGCAGTACTTC.

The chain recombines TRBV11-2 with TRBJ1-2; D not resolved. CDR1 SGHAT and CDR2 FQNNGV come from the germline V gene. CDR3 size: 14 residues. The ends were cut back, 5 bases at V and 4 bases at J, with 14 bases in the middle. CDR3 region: CASSQPSWSYGYTF. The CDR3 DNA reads TGTGCCAGCAGCCAACCTTCTTGGAGCTATGGCTACACCTTC.

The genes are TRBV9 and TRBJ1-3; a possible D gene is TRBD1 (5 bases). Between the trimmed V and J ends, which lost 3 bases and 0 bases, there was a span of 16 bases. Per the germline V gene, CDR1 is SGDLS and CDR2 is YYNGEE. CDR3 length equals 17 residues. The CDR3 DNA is TGTGCCAGCAGCGAGACGGGGTCAGGGCCCTCTGGAAACACCATATATTTT. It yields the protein CASSETGSGPSGNTIYF.

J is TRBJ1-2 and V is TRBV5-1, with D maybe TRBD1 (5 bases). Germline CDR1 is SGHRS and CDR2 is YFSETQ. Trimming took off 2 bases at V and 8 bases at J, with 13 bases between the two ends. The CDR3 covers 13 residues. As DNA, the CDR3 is TGCGCCAGCAGCTTCGGGACCGCGCAAGGCTACACCTTC. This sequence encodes CASSFGTAQGYTF.

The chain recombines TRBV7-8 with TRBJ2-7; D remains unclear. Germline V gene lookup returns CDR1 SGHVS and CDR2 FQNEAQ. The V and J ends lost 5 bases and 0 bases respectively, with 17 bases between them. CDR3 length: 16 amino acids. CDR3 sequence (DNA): TGTGCCAGCAGCCCACTTAATAGGGATTTCTCCTACGAGCAGTACTTC. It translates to CASSPLNRDFSYEQYF.

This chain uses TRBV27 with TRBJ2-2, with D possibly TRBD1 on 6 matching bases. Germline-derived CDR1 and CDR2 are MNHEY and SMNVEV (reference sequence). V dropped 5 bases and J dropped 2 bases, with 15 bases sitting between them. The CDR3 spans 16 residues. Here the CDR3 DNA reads TGTGCCAGCAGTCAAATCAGGGGCCCTAACACCGGGGAGCTGTTTTTT. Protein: CASSQIRGPNTGELFF.

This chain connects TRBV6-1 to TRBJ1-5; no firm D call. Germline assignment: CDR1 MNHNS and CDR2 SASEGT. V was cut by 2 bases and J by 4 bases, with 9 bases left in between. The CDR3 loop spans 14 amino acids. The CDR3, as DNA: TGTGCCAGCAGTGAACTATTAGGAAATCAGCCCCAGCATTTT. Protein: CASSELLGNQPQHF.